A selection of T cell receptor beta chains follows, all from one sample in a study of cytomegalovirus exposure and HLA in healthy donors. Produced via immunoSEQ multiplex PCR; TCRdb's table is partial and in-frame only. The sample holds approximately 150,000 clones, roughly three quarters seen once. The specimen was PBMCs. The source of these receptors is a male donor in good health and CMV-seronegative. The CDR3 runs from the conserved cysteine through the conserved F or W. The order of the fields is D gene, V gene, J gene, clone size, CDR3 DNA, CDR3 protein. A D gene is named only where the DNA matches it firmly. Part of the rows lack a size; the others show once, few, many or a class for expanded clones.

D: .
V: TRBV7-2
J: TRBJ1-1
size: .
DNA: TGTGCCAGCAGCCTACGGAGGGTGACTGAAGCTTTCTTT
CDR3: CASSLRRVTEAFF

D: .
V: TRBV28
J: TRBJ1-2
size: .
DNA: TGTGCCAGCAGTCTAATTGGACAGAACTATGGCTACACCTTC
CDR3: CASSLIGQNYGYTF

D: .
V: TRBV15
J: TRBJ2-1
size: .
DNA: TGTGCCACTAAAAACAGGGATGAGGGGGATGAGCAGTTCTTC
CDR3: CATKNRDEGDEQFF

D: .
V: TRBV7-9
J: TRBJ1-1
size: large
DNA: TGTGCCAGCAGCCTACTTGGGCCGAACACTGAAGCTTTCTTT
CDR3: CASSLLGPNTEAFF

D: TRBD2
V: TRBV30
J: TRBJ2-1
size: .
DNA: TGTGCCTGGAAACTAGCGGGAGGGCCGGGTGAGCAGTTCTTC
CDR3: CAWKLAGGPGEQFF

D: .
V: TRBV9
J: TRBJ1-4
size: once
DNA: TGTGCCAGCAGCGCAGGCTTAGTACACGCAACTAATGAAAAACTGTTTTTT
CDR3: CASSAGLVHATNEKLFF

D: .
V: TRBV7-9
J: TRBJ1-1
size: .
DNA: TGTGCCAGCAGCTTACAGGGGACCATGAACACTGAAGCTTTCTTT
CDR3: CASSLQGTMNTEAFF

D: .
V: TRBV28
J: TRBJ2-2
size: .
DNA: TGTGCCAGCAGTCAGAACACCGGGGAGCTGTTTTTT
CDR3: CASSQNTGELFF

D: .
V: TRBV12-5
J: TRBJ2-5
size: .
DNA: TGTGCTAGTGGTTTGGAGGTGCAGGGAGGCGAGACCCAGTACTTC
CDR3: CASGLEVQGGETQYF

D: TRBD2
V: TRBV5-1
J: TRBJ2-3
size: once
DNA: TGCGCCAGCAGCTTGGGAGCTAGCGGGACGAGCACAGATACGCAGTATTTT
CDR3: CASSLGASGTSTDTQYF

D: TRBD1
V: TRBV7-3
J: TRBJ2-2
size: .
DNA: TGTGCCAGCAGCTTAAGGCAGGGGGTGAGCACCGGGGAGCTGTTTTTT
CDR3: CASSLRQGVSTGELFF

D: TRBD2
V: TRBV29-1
J: TRBJ2-1
size: .
DNA: TGCAGCGTTGATGGGGGGCCAACAAGCGGGGGATACAATGAGCAGTTCTTC
CDR3: CSVDGGPTSGGYNEQFF

D: .
V: TRBV28
J: TRBJ1-5
size: .
DNA: TGTGCCAGCAGTCCGTTATTACAGGGTCGTCAGCCCCAGCATTTT
CDR3: CASSPLLQGRQPQHF

D: TRBD1
V: TRBV7-2
J: TRBJ1-5
size: .
DNA: TGTGCCAGCAGCAGGGACAGATCAGACAATCAGCCCCAGCATTTT
CDR3: CASSRDRSDNQPQHF

D: TRBD2
V: TRBV7-2
J: TRBJ2-3
size: .
DNA: TGTGCCAGCAGCCGGACTAGCGGAATCACAGATACGCAGTATTTT
CDR3: CASSRTSGITDTQYF

D: TRBD1
V: TRBV5-4
J: TRBJ2-2
size: .
DNA: TGTGCCAGCAATTTTAAGAGACAGGGAACACTGAACACCGGGGAGCTGTTTTTT
CDR3: CASNFKRQGTLNTGELFF

D: TRBD2
V: TRBV5-4
J: TRBJ2-5
size: .
DNA: TGTGCCAGCAGCTTATTCGGACGGGAGGGCCCCGAGACCCAGTACTTC
CDR3: CASSLFGREGPETQYF

D: TRBD1
V: TRBV29-1
J: TRBJ1-2
size: .
DNA: TGCAGCGTTGCCCCCGGGACAGGGGCCTATGGCTACACCTTC
CDR3: CSVAPGTGAYGYTF

D: TRBD1
V: TRBV2
J: TRBJ2-2
size: .
DNA: TGTGCCAGCAGCAGGGACAGCGGGGAGCTGTTTTTT
CDR3: CASSRDSGELFF

D: TRBD2
V: TRBV6-1
J: TRBJ2-3
size: .
DNA: TGTGCCAGCAGTGTCTCCCCGAGGGCAGCGGGGGCGATAAGCACAGATACGCAGTATTTT
CDR3: CASSVSPRAAGAISTDTQYF

D: TRBD1
V: TRBV4-1
J: TRBJ1-2
size: .
DNA: TGCGCCAGCAGACCGACGGGACAGAAAGAAAATGGCTACACCTTC
CDR3: CASRPTGQKENGYTF

D: TRBD1
V: TRBV12-5
J: TRBJ2-7
size: .
DNA: TGTGCTAGTGCCCAGGGACAGGGGTCCTACGAGCAGTACTTC
CDR3: CASAQGQGSYEQYF

D: .
V: TRBV28
J: TRBJ2-5
size: .
DNA: TGTGCCAGCAGGGGCGGGGGCCAGCAGGAGACCCAGTACTTC
CDR3: CASRGGGQQETQYF

D: TRBD1
V: TRBV28
J: TRBJ1-5
size: .
DNA: TGTGCCAGCAGCCCAGCCCGGGACAGACACTATAGCAATCAGCCCCAGCATTTT
CDR3: CASSPARDRHYSNQPQHF

D: TRBD2
V: TRBV7-2
J: TRBJ2-5
size: .
DNA: TGTGCCAGCAGAGCCGGAGCGGGCGGGGGTGAGACCCAGTACTTC
CDR3: CASRAGAGGGETQYF